This T cell receptor beta chain was profiled in a study of CD8+CD57+ T cells in acquired aplastic anemia. Study-level information: Roughly 3 ug was the average amount of DNA from sorted CD4+ and CD8+ cells. Reads per healthy sample averaged around 10 million (CD4+) and some 11 million (CD8+).

The CDR3 spans 16 residues. Germline lookup yields CDR1 SGHTA and CDR2 FQGNSA. Notes on this clonotype: Antigen specificity is unknown. Mismatch with germline at one junction end may stem from a read error.

General study findings and limits: Sharing between patients and controls was observed for 25 to 30 CD8+ CDR3 sequences. In CD8+ cells, Simpson's diversity showed no significant difference between patients and controls.

Genomic DNA acted as the template from which TCR beta VDJ combination and CDR3 sequence profiling were carried out. TCRdb used MiXCR to reprocess the reads, holding one entry per CDR3 protein. In the table there are some 410,000 distinct CDR3 sequences, roughly 68% of which are singletons. The sample taken for sequencing was sorted CD4+, CD8+, or CD8+CD57+ T cells (not recorded which) from PBMCs. This sequence joins TRBV7-2 and TRBJ2-1; D is perhaps TRBD1 (5 bases). The sequence was collected from a human donor in good health, serving as a control. CDR3 sequence (DNA): TGTGCCGGCAGCTACCAGCAGGGCGCAGCCTACAATGAGCGGTTCTTC. Protein sequence: CAGSYQQGAAYNERFF. The complete variable domain, with remaining parts taken from reference TRBV7-2 and TRBJ2-1, reads GAGVSQSPSNKVTEKGKDVELRCDPISGHTALYWYRQSLGQGLEFLIYFQGNSAPDKSGLPSDRFSAERTGGSVSTLTIQRTQQEDSAVYLCAGSYQQGAAYNERFFGPGTRLTVL.